Sequencing of this TCR beta chain was carried out in a study of HIV-infected children after antiretroviral therapy interruption. Study outcomes and limitations: Minor non-naive CD45RA+ populations, like EMRA or stem memory, might contaminate naive sorts.

CDR3 length: 14 amino acids. V lost 4 bases to trimming and J lost 4 bases; unmatched junction nucleotides: 5. From germline, CDR1 is SQVTM and CDR2 ANQGSEA. The treatment here: PENTA 11 planned treatment interruption arm or continuous ART arm. Participants had taken at least three-drug ART for at least 24 weeks. This clonotype was counted between two and nine times. The antigen remains undetermined. The TCR library was built from RNA with a 3' RACE protocol and unique molecular identifiers. TCRdb recomputed calls from the 3' RACE reads with MiXCR, one row per CDR3 protein. The table lists tens of thousands of distinct CDR3 sequences, around 4.1% of them singletons.

Sequenced here: CD45RA+ CD4+ T cells from PBMCs, pooled from several time points, sampled from a donor given antiretroviral therapy, either interrupted or continuous. The subset: naive CD4+ CD45RA+ CD45RO- T cells. The chain is built from TRBV29-1 and TRBJ2-7; 12 bases are shared with TRBD2. This TCR derives from a pool of human donors with HIV. CDR3 in amino acids: CSVGPSGGVYEQYF. The CDR3 bases are TGCAGCGTTGGGCCTAGCGGGGGGGTGTACGAGCAGTACTTC.